This T cell receptor (beta chain) was observed in a study of regulatory T cells in long-lasting Graves disease (TCRdb year 2021). Broadly, across the study: Persistent Graves' disease was defined as persistently positive TSH receptor autoantibodies together with antithyroid drug treatment for over 5 years. This study used TCR sequencing and RNA sequencing of peripheral blood to compare persistent Graves' disease patients against newly diagnosed Graves' disease patients. The study was registered as a clinical trial and conducted in China. A total of around 35 samples underwent TCR sequencing, from 13 patients with persistent Graves' disease and roughly 20 patients with newly diagnosed Graves' disease. Persistent Graves' disease patients in the clinical cohort had taken antithyroid drugs for approximately 10 years on average. Results the study describes overall, beyond this receptor: Persistent patients shared more public clonotypes among themselves (2,741) than newly diagnosed patients did (over 900). Peripheral blood alone was examined, since thyroid tissue, which constituted the primary lesion, could not be accessed. Preferential use of TRBV28, TRBJ1-2 and TRBJ2-5 was observed in persistent disease, whereas TRBV20-1 and TRBJ2-1 were favored in newly diagnosed disease. Sequencing and analysis were limited to the TCR beta chain. Lower TCR Shannon entropy and fewer highly expanded clones were observed in persistent Graves' disease patients than in newly diagnosed patients, which suggested clonal expansion. As a limitation, the authors acknowledged that the small sample size may reduce accuracy.

The germline V gene (reference sequence) gives CDR1 as SEHNR and CDR2 as FQNEAQ. V lost 1 base and J lost 5 bases; the stretch between them is 14 bases long. Inclusive of the bounding cysteine and phenylalanine, the CDR3 is 15 residues long. Left in the record is the CDR3 DNA by itself, 45 bases read in frame from the first base. The library was generated by multiplex PCR. TCRdb records Illumina HiSeq 4000 as the sequencer. TCR beta libraries were built with iRepertoire HTBI primers and Arm-PCR amplification of CDR3 regions. Before sequencing, the PCR products underwent gel purification. Turning to the authors' computational methods: Gene usage analysis of CDR3 amino acid clonotypes relied on the 60 or so TRBV and about 13 TRBJ segments identified across samples. COPE and FqMerger were used to merge the filtered high-quality paired reads into contigs. BLAST was used to align contigs to IMGT TRBV, TRBD and TRBJ reference genes, with CDR3 defined following IMGT. Highly expanded clones were defined as clonotypes with a frequency above 0.1%. Shannon entropy served as the measure of repertoire diversity, while the Gini coefficient captured V-J evenness. Clonotypes shared by more than one individual were considered public. The public reads were reprocessed in TCRdb via fastp at Q25 and MiXCR, keeping in-frame beta chains. Merged by CDR3 protein, the rows form single entries marked with the most common genes and DNA. These V and J calls are TCRdb output, not the study's own analysis. This sample has around 450,000 distinct CDR3 sequences in its table, and roughly 21% of those were observed once. The ten largest clones add up to 7.1% of the sample.

The meaning of the sample's time point label: persistent/refractory GD, antithyroid drugs over 5 years with positive TRAb. RNA was extracted from PBMCs in TRIzol for both TCR sequencing and RNA sequencing. The diagnosis of Graves' disease followed American Thyroid Association guidelines. Patients for the study were recruited at an endocrinology department in Xi'an, China. Each patient gave roughly 8.4 milliliters of peripheral blood, collected in an EDTA anticoagulant tube. Ficoll Paque Plus density gradient separation was used to isolate PBMCs, and no further T cell sorting was performed. An Agilent 2100 Bioanalyzer and agarose gel were used to check RNA quality, while a NanoDrop 2000 measured RNA concentration. The sample holds many counts of this clonotype. Its antigen is still unknown. One base away there is no much larger clone; base qualities are not given.

This receptor was obtained from a female donor with Graves disease. The input for sequencing was peripheral blood mononuclear cells (PBMCs), taken when the disease was refractory, from a patient treated with antithyroid drugs. The chain joins TRBV7-9 to TRBJ1-2; TRBD1 is a weak D gene call, 5 bases matching. The sequenced DNA is TGTGCCAGCAGCTTAGGCGGGACGGACAAATATGGCTACACCTTC. This sequence encodes CASSLGGTDKYGYTF.